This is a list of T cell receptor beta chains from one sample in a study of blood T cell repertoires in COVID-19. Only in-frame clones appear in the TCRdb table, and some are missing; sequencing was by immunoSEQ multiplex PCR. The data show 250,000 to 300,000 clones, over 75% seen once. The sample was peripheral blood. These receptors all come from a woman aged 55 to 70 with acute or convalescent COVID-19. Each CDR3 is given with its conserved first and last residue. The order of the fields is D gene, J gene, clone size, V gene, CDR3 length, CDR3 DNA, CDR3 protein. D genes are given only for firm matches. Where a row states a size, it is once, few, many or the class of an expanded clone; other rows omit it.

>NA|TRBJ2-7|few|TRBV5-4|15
TGTGCCAGCAGCTTGGGCGGGATTGTACCCTACGAGCAGTACTTC
CASSLGGIVPYEQYF
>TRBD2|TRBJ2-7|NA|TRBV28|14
TGTGCCAGCAGGGGAGGCGGGAGGGCATACGAGCAGTACTTC
CASRGGGRAYEQYF
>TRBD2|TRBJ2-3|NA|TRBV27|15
TGTGCCAGCAGTTCTCTAGCGGGAGGCCCAGATACGCAGTATTTT
CASSSLAGGPDTQYF
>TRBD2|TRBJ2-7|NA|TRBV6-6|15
TGTGCCAGCAGTCCCTTAGCGGGAGGGCCGGCCGAGCAGTACTTC
CASSPLAGGPAEQYF
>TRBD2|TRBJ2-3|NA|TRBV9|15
TGTGCCAGCAGCGTAGTTGGAGCGGGAGCAGATACGCAGTATTTT
CASSVVGAGADTQYF
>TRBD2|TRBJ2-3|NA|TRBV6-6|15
TGTGCCAGCAGTCCAGCGGGAGCTATCGAAGATACGCAGTATTTT
CASSPAGAIEDTQYF
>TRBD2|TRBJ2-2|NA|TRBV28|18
TGTGCCAGCAGTTCCAAGGGACTAGCGGGGGGAATACAACGGGAGCTGTTTTTT
CASSSKGLAGGIQRELFF
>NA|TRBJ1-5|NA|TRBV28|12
TGTGCCAGCAGTTTATCCGTCCTGCCCCAGCATTTT
CASSLSVLPQHF
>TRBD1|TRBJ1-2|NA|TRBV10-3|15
TGTGCCATCCTCCTAAGACAGGGCCGGTACTATGGCTACACCTTC
CAILLRQGRYYGYTF
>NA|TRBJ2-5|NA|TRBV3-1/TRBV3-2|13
TGTGCCAGCAGCCTGGGACTCCAAGAGACCCAGTACTTC
CASSLGLQETQYF
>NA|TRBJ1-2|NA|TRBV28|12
TGTGCCAGCAATTCGGGGAACTATGGCTACACCTTC
CASNSGNYGYTF
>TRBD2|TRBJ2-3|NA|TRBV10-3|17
TGTGCCATCAGACGGACTAGCGGGGGGGGATACACAGATACGCAGTATTTT
CAIRRTSGGGYTDTQYF
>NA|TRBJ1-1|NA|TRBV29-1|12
TGCAGCGTTGAAGATCTGGAGGGTCCAGCTTTCTTT
CSVEDLEGPAFF
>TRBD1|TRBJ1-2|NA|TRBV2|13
TGTGCCAGCAGGGGGACAGCTAACTATGGCTACACCTTC
CASRGTANYGYTF
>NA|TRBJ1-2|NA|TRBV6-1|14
TGTGCCAGCAGTGAGTCGGGGGACTACTATGGCTACACCTTC
CASSESGDYYGYTF
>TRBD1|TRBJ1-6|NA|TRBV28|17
TGTGCCAGCAGTTTGGACAGGACGGGCTCCTATAATTCACCCCTCCACTTT
CASSLDRTGSYNSPLHF
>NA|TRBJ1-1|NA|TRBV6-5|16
TGTGCCAGCAGTTACTCGTTTCGAGGGTTGAACACTGAAGCTTTCTTT
CASSYSFRGLNTEAFF
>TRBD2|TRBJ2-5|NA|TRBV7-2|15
TGTGCCAGCAGCTCCGATATGCGGGGGGGCCGGACCCAGTACTTC
CASSSDMRGGRTQYF
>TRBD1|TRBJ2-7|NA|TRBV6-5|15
TGTGCCAGCAGCTATACAGGGGGCTCTTTGGTCGAGCAGTACTTC
CASSYTGGSLVEQYF
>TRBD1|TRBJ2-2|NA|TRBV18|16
TGTGCCAGCTCACTACGGACAGGAGTGAACACCGGGGAGCTGTTTTTT
CASSLRTGVNTGELFF
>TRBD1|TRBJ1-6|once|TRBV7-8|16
TGTGCCAGCAGCCCTGGGACAGGACTCTATAATTCACCCCTCCACTTT
CASSPGTGLYNSPLHF
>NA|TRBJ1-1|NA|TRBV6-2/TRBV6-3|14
TGTGCCAGCAGTTACTGGGAGAAGAACACTGAAGCTTTCTTT
CASSYWEKNTEAFF
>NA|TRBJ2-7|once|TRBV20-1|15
TGCAGTGCTAGTATCAGACAGCCTCTTACCTACGAGCAGTACTTC
CSASIRQPLTYEQYF
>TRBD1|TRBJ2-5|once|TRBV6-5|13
TGTGCCAGCCGGGACAGATACCAAGAGACCCAGTACTTC
CASRDRYQETQYF
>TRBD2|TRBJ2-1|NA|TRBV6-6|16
TGTGCCATTGAAGCCGGGACTAGCGGGAGGGGGAATGAGCAGTTCTTC
CAIEAGTSGRGNEQFF
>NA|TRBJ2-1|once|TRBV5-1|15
TGCGCCAGCAGCCCTCAGGGCTTCTCCTACAATGAGCAGTTCTTC
CASSPQGFSYNEQFF
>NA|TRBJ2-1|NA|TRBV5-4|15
TGTGCCAGCAGCTTGGCCAGGGGCTCCTACAATGAGCAGTTCTTC
CASSLARGSYNEQFF
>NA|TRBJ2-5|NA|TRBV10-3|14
TGTGCCATCAGCTGGGACAACCATTGGCAGACCCAGTACTTC
CAISWDNHWQTQYF
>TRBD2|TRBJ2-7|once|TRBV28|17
TGTGCCAGCAGTTTGGTGGGGACTAGCGGCCAACCACGCGAGCAGTACTTC
CASSLVGTSGQPREQYF
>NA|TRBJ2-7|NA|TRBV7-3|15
TGTGCCAGCAGCTTATCCGGGGGAAAATCCTACGAGCAGTACTTC
CASSLSGGKSYEQYF
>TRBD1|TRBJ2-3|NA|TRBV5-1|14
TGCGCCAGCAGCCTGGACAGGTTCACAGATACGCAGTATTTT
CASSLDRFTDTQYF
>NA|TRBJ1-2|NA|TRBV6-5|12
TGTGCCAGCAGCACTCAGGGAAATGGCTACACCTTC
CASSTQGNGYTF